This T cell receptor (beta chain) is drawn from a study of Ad26.COV2.S vaccination and SARS-CoV-2 variants. The overall study: The donor participated in the COV1001 trial, in its Ad26.COV2.S arm. Donor got 5x10^10 or 1x10^11 viral particles of Ad26.COV2.S.

Germline V lookup: CDR1 MDHEN, CDR2 SYDVKM. This CDR3 is built from 15 residues. Trimming took off 4 bases at V and 6 bases at J, with 16 bases between the two ends. Measured with immunoSEQ multiplex PCR; TCRdb has only the in-frame clones, and not every one. Here the sample spans some 450,000 clones, less than 95% being singletons. Points on this clone: The antigen is not known.

General study results and limits: Assessments of TCR breadth and depth may have underestimated the total T cell responses.

Treatment reported: about 20 received Ad26.COV2.S at low or high dose, single or two shots; 5 received placebo; per-sample allocation not given. Sampling was performed 63 days after the first vaccine or placebo injection. An adult of 18-55 years in Boston served as donor. The sequencing here drew on peripheral blood, taken in a trial of Ad26.COV2.S vaccine versus placebo. The source of this sequence is a person aged 18-65 years who received the Ad26.COV2.S COVID-19 vaccine or a placebo. The chain combines TRBV28 with TRBJ2-1, with D tentatively TRBD2 (5 bases). CDR3 sequence (DNA): TGTGCCAGCAGTTCGGACTCAAACACACTCAATGAGCAGTTCTTC. As protein: CASSSDSNTLNEQFF.